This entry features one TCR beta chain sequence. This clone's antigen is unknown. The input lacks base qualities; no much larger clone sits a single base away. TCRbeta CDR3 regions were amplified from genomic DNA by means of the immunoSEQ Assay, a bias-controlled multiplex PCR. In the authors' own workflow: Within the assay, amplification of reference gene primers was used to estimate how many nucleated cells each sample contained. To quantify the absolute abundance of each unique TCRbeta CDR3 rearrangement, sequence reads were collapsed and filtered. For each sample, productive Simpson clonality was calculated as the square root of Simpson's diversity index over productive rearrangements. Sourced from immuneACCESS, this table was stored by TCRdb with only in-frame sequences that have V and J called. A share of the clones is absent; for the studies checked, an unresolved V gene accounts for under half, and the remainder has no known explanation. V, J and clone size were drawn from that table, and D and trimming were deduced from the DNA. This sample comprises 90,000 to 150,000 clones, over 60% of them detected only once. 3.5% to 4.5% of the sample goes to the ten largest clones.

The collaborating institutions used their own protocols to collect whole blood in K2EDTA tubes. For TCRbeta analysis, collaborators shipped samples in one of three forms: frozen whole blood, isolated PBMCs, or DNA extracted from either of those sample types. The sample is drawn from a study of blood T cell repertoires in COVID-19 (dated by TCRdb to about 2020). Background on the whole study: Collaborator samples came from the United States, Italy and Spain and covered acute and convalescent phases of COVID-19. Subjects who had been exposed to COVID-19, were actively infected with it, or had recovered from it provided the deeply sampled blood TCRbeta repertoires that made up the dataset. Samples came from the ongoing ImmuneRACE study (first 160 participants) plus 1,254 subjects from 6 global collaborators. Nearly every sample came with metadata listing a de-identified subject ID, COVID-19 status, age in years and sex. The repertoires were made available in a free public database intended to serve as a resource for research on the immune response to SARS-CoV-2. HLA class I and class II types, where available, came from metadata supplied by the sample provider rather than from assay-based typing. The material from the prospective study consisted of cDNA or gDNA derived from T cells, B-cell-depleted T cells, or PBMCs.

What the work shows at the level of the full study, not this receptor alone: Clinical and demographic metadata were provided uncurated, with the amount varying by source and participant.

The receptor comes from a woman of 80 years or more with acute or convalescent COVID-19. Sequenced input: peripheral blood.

The CDR3 here reads CASSLVGPRDYGYTF. Read as DNA, the sequence is TGTGCCAGCAGCTTGGTTGGTCCCAGGGACTATGGCTACACCTTC. This sequence uses TRBV5-5 and TRBJ1-2, and possibly TRBD1, on 5 matching bases. The CDR3 runs 15 residues from the cysteine to the phenylalanine. CDR3 DNA is the only sequence kept; it has 45 bases, read in frame from the first base. Between the V and J ends, shortened by 0 bases and 3 bases respectively, the junction contains 12 bases. CDR1 and CDR2 (SGHKS, YYEKEE) derive from the germline V gene (reference sequence). With the portions outside the CDR3 filled from the reference TRBV5-5 and TRBJ1-2 genes, the complete variable region becomes DAGVTQSPTHLIKTRGQQVTLRCSPISGHKSVSWYQQVLGQGPQFIFQYYEKEERGRGNFPDRFSARQFPNYSSELNVNALLLGDSALYLCASSLVGPRDYGYTFGSGTRLTVV.